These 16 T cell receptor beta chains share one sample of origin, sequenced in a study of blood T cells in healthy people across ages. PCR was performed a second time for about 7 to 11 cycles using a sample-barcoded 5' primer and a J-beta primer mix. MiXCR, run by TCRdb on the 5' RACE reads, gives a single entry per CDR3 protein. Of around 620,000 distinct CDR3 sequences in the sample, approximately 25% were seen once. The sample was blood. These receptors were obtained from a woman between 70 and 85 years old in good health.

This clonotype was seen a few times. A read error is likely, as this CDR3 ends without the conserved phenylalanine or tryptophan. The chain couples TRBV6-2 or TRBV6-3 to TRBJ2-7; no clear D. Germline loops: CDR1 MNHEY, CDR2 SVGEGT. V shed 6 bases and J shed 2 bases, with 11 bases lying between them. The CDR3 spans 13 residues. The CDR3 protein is CASRPAETYEQYS. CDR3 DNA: TGTGCCAGCAGACCCGCGGAGACCTACGAGCAGTACTCC.

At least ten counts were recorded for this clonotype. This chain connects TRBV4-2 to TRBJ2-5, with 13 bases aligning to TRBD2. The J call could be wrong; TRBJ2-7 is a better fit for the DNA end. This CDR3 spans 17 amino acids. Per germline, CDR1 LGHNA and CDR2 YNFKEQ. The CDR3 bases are TGTGCCAGCAGCCAAGTCGGACTAGCGGGGGCAGCCTACGAGCAGTACTTC. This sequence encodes CASSQVGLAGAAYEQYF.

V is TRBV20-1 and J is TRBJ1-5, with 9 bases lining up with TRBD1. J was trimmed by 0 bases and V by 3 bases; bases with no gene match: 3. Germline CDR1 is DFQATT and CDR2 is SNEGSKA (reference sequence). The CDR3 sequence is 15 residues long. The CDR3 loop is CSASGTGFSNQPQHF. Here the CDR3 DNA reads TGCAGTGCTAGCGGGACAGGGTTTAGCAATCAGCCCCAGCATTTT.

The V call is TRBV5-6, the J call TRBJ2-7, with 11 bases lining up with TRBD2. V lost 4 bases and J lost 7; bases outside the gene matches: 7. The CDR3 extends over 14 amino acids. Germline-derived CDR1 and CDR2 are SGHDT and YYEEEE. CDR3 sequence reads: CASSPLAGGGEQYF. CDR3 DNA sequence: TGTGCCAGCAGCCCCCTAGCGGGGGGTGGGGAGCAGTACTTC.

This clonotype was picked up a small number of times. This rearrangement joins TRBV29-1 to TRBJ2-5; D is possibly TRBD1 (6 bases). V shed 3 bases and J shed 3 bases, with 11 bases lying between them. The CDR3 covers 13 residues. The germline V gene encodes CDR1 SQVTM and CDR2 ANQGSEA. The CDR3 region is CSVDRDTEETQYF. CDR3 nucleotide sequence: TGCAGCGTTGATCGGGACACCGAAGAGACCCAGTACTTC.

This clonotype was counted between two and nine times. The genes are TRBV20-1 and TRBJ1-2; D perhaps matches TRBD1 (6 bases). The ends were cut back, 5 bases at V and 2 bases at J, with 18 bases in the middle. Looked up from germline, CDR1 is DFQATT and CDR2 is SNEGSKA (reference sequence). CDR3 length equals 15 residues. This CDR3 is CSASNRETDNYGYTF. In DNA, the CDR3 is TGCAGTGCTTCCAACAGGGAGACTGACAACTATGGCTACACCTTC.

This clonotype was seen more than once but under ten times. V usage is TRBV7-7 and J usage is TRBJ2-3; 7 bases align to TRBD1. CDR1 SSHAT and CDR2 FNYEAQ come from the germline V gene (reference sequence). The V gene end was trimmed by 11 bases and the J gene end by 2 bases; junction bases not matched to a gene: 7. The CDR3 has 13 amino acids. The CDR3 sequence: CAVYRGPTDTQYF. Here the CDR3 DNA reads TGTGCCGTATACAGGGGACCCACAGATACGCAGTATTTT. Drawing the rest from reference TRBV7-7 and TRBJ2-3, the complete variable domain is GAGVSQSPRYKVTKRGQDVTLRCDPISSHATLYWYQQALGQGPEFLTYFNYEAQPDKSGLPSDRFSAERPEGSISTLTIQRTEQRDSAMYRCAVYRGPTDTQYFGPGTRLTVL.

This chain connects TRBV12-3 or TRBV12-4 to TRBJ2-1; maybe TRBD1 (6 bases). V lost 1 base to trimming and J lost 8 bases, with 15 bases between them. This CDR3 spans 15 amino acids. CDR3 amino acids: CASSLGDTITDEQFF. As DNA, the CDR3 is TGTGCCAGCAGTTTAGGGGACACTATAACGGATGAGCAGTTCTTC.

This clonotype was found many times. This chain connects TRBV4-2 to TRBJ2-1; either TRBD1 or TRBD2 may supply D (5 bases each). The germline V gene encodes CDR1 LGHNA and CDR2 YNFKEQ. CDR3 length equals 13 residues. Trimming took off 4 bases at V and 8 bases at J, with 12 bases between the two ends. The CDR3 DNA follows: TGTGCCAGCAGCCGGGACGTCCGGGATGAGCAGTTCTTC. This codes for CASSRDVRDEQFF.

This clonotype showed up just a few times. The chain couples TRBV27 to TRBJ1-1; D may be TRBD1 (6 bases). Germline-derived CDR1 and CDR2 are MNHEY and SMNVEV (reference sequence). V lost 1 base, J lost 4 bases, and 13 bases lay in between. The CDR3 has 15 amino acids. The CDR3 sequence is CASSLYGQRSTEAFF. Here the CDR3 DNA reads TGTGCCAGCAGTTTATATGGACAGCGCAGCACTGAAGCTTTCTTT.

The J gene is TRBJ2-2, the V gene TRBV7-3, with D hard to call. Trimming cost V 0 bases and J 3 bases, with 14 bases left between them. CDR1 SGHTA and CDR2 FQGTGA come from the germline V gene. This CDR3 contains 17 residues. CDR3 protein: CASSLTFNQADTGELFF. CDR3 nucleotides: TGTGCCAGCAGCTTAACGTTTAATCAGGCGGACACCGGGGAGCTGTTTTTT.

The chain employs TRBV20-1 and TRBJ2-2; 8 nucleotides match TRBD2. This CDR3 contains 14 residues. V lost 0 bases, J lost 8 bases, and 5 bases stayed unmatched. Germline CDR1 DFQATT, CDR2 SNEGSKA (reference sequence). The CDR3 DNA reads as TGCAGTGCTAGAGATCCCGGGGGGGCGGGGGAGCTGTTTTTT. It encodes CSARDPGGAGELFF.

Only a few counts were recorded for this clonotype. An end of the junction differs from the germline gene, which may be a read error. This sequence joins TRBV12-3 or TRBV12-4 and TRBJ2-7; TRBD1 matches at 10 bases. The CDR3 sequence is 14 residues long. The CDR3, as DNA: TGTGCCAACAGTTCTTGGACAGGGGGGTACGAGCAGTACTTC. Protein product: CANSSWTGGYEQYF.

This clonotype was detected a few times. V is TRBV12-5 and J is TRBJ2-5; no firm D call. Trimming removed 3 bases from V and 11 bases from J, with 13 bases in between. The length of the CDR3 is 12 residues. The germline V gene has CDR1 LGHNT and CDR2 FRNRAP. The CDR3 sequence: CASGFGLTEQYF. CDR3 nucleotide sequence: TGTGCTAGTGGTTTTGGCCTGACGGAGCAGTACTTC. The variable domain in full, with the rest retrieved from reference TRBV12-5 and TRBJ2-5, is DARVTQTPRHKVTEMGQEVTMRCQPILGHNTVFWYRQTMMQGLELLAYFRNRAPLDDSGMPKDRFSAEMPDATLATLKIQPSEPRDSAVYFCASGFGLTEQYFGPGTRLLVL.

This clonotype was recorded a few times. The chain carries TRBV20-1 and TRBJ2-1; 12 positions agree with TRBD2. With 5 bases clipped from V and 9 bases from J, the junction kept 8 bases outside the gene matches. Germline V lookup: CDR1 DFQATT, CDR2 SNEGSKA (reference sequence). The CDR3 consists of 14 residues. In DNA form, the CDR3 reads TGCAGTGCTTCACTAGCGGGGGGATCCACTGAGCAGTTCTTC. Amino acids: CSASLAGGSTEQFF.

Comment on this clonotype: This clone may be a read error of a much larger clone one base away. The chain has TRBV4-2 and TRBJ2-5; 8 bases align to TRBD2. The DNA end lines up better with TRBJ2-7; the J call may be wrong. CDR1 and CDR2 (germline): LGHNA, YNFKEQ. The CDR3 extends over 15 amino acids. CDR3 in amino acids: CGSSQDLAGNYEQYF. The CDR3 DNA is TGTGGCAGCAGCCAAGATTTAGCGGGGAACTACGAGCAGTACTTC.